The 4 T cell receptor beta chains listed next were all sequenced from one sample in a study of human T cells and chemical hapten exposure. Time point meaning: healthy volunteer bleed at 6 weeks. Someone pulled total RNA out of unfractionated whole blood. TCRdb fed the RACE reads into MiXCR, producing one record per CDR3 protein. The sample includes fewer than 85,000 distinct CDR3 sequences, roughly 7.9% of them seen just once. What was sequenced was whole blood. The receptors were sampled from a female donor in good health. Some clones in this sample may be carry-over from other donors' samples.

The V gene is TRBV15, the J gene TRBJ2-3, with 9 positions matching TRBD2. Germline CDR1 and CDR2: LNHNV and YYDKDF (reference sequence). Trimming removed 1 base from V and 1 base from J; junction bases left unmatched: 9. The CDR3 loop spans 18 amino acids. The chain's CDR3 is CATSRARSTSGGTDTQYF. The CDR3 DNA reads as TGTGCCACCAGCAGAGCTCGCTCGACTAGCGGAGGCACAGATACGCAGTATTTT.

This clonotype was observed at least ten times. The rearrangement joins TRBV20-1 to TRBJ2-3, with D hard to call. The CDR3 runs to 19 residues. V lost 1 base to trimming and J lost 0 bases, with 23 bases between them. The V gene's germline CDR1 is DFQATT and CDR2 SNEGSKA (reference sequence). The CDR3 sequence is CSARARYGMTLTSTDTQYF. For the CDR3, the DNA is TGCAGTGCTAGAGCTCGGTACGGCATGACCCTGACTAGCACAGATACGCAGTATTTT.

This chain joins TRBV6-6 and TRBJ1-1, with 9 bases aligning to TRBD1. Germline V gives CDR1 MNHNY, CDR2 SVGAGI (reference sequence). The CDR3 totals 15 residues. V gave up 6 bases and J gave up 5 bases; unmatched junction bases: 10. CDR3: CASSYGQGLRTEAFF. As DNA, the CDR3 is TGTGCCAGCAGCTATGGACAGGGGTTGAGGACTGAAGCTTTCTTT.

A few counts support this clonotype. The CDR3 coding sequence is TGCAGTGGAGGGGACAGGGGGCCAGATACGCAGTATTTT. It specifies CSGGDRGPDTQYF. The chain uses TRBV29-1 and TRBJ2-3, with TRBD1 identical over 12 bases. The CDR3 spans 13 residues. Germline V gene data show CDR1 as SQVTM and CDR2 as ANQGSEA.